The clone carrying this T cell receptor beta chain was picked up a small number of times. The antigen is undetermined. CDR3 length equals 14 residues. V was clipped by 3 bases and J by 6 bases, with 12 bases between them. This sample was taken from a study of blood T cells in healthy people across ages. Study-level findings and limits: Fewer expanded clones and more diversity marked long-lived versus aged donors.

Together with a sample-barcoded 5' primer, a J-beta primer mix was included in a second PCR lasting roughly 6 to 12 cycles. A single record per CDR3 protein comes from TCRdb applying MiXCR to the 5' RACE reads. Among approximately 780,000 distinct CDR3 sequences listed, 20% to 30% were seen once. Separately, the same data were catalogued under a study of T cells of mothers and their children. In that study: In the second PCR, M1S primer introduced barcodes and 2-4 random bases. No clones detected were persistent microchimeric T cell clones.

V usage is TRBV12-3 or TRBV12-4 and J usage is TRBJ2-1; tentative D call: TRBD2 (5 bases). Sequenced: blood. This sequence originates from a boy younger than 18 in good health. The CDR3 nucleotides are TGTGCCAGCAGTTTCGGCCGGGGTACCAATGAGCAGTTCTTC. The encoded protein is CASSFGRGTNEQFF.